This T cell receptor beta chain was retrieved from a study of OX40 agonist ivuxolimab in advanced cancers. Study-wide context: Mean age roughly 65 years, range 23 to 79; about 81% male.

This clone was observed once. Clones were read by immunoSEQ multiplex PCR, and TCRdb kept only the in-frame ones, dropping some. This table holds roughly 23,000 clones, 75% to 85% found once. Sample: CD4+ or CD8+ T cells sorted from blood, taken in a trial of the OX40 agonist ivuxolimab. This TCR derives from an adult with an advanced solid tumor such as melanoma, head and neck, liver or kidney cancer.

CDR3 residues: CSPCRGDRRTDTQYF. For the CDR3, the DNA is TGCAGCCCGTGCCGGGGGGACCGGCGCACAGATACGCAGTATTTT. J is TRBJ2-3 and V is TRBV29-1; 7 nucleotides match TRBD2. J was trimmed by 1 base and V by 8 bases; bases with no gene match: 12. The germline gives CDR1 SQVTM, CDR2 ANQGSEA. The CDR3 sequence is 15 residues long.